The 23 T cell receptor beta chains reported below all come from one sample, sequenced in a study of cytomegalovirus exposure and HLA in healthy donors. Libraries were prepared by immunoSEQ multiplex PCR; TCRdb keeps only in-frame clonotypes and omits some of them. The sample consists of some 170,000 clones, about 89% of them appearing once. Sequenced: PBMCs. Receptors originate from a man between 18 and 29 years old in good health and CMV-seropositive.

The V and J genes are TRBV4-1 and TRBJ2-1, with 8 bases that match TRBD2. In germline, CDR1 is MGHRA, CDR2 YSYEKL. The CDR3 totals 11 residues. CDR3 sequence reads: CGAGGGNEQFF. For the CDR3, the DNA is TGCGGGGCGGGAGGAGGTAATGAGCAGTTCTTC.

This clone has just one count. This chain uses TRBV5-6 with TRBJ2-7, with TRBD2 as a possible D gene (5 bases). The CDR3 is 13 amino acids. Germline V gives CDR1 SGHDT, CDR2 YYEEEE. The germline V and J ends were trimmed by 4 bases and 3 bases, with 11 bases remaining between them. As DNA, the CDR3 is TGTGCCAGCAGCGCCCTCCGGGACTACGAGCAGTACTTC. Translating it yields CASSALRDYEQYF.

The CDR3, as DNA: TGTGCCAGTTCTGAACAGCCTAGCACAGATACGCAGTATTTT. It translates to CASSEQPSTDTQYF. The chain links TRBV19 to TRBJ2-3; D remains ambiguous. V was shortened by 8 bases and J by 0 bases, with 12 bases between the two germline ends. Germline loops: CDR1 LNHDA, CDR2 SQIVND (reference sequence). This CDR3 spans 14 amino acids.

This chain connects TRBV28 to TRBJ1-3; D gene unclear. The V gene lost 7 bases and the J gene lost 0 bases, with 10 bases spanning the gap. The V gene's germline CDR1 is MDHEN and CDR2 SYDVKM. The CDR3 sequence is 14 residues long. In DNA, the CDR3 is TGTGCCAGCATGGCAGCGAGCTCTGGAAACACCATATATTTT. Its protein is CASMAASSGNTIYF.

A remark on this clone: A much bigger clone sits one base away, suggesting this may be a read error. The chain recombines TRBV4-2 with TRBJ1-2, with D unresolved. This CDR3 has 14 residues. Per the germline V gene, CDR1 is LGHNA and CDR2 is YNFKEQ. DNA for the CDR3: TGTGCCAGCAACCAAGAAGTAGGAACCGGGGGCTACACCTTC. It yields the protein CASNQEVGTGGYTF.

The V and J genes are TRBV6-5 and TRBJ1-2; a possible D gene is TRBD1 (6 bases). The germline V gene has CDR1 MNHEY and CDR2 SVGAGI. V was shortened by 6 bases and J by 6 bases, with 20 bases between the two germline ends. This CDR3 comprises 15 residues. CDR3 nucleotides: TGTGCCAGCAGCTCCAACAGGGCCCAATTTGATGGCTACACCTTC. It translates to CASSSNRAQFDGYTF.

As to this clone: At one of its ends the junction is not consistent with the germline gene, which may arise from a read error. V and J are TRBV2 and TRBJ1-1, with 8 nucleotides matching TRBD1. This CDR3 spans 13 amino acids. The germline CDR1 and CDR2 sequences are SNHLY and FYNNEI. This CDR3 reads CATTWDRNAEAFF. DNA of the CDR3: TGTGCCACGACTTGGGACAGGAACGCTGAAGCTTTCTTT.

This clone appeared a single time. The chain is built from TRBV4-3 and TRBJ1-1; TRBD1 agrees at 8 bases. V dropped 0 bases and J dropped 1; count of bases not matched to a gene: 7. The CDR3 loop spans 17 amino acids. Germline CDR1 reads LGHNA; CDR2 reads YSLEER. The CDR3 bases are TGCGCCAGCAGCCAAGATCGGACAGGGCGGGCGAACACTGAAGCTTTCTTT. It translates to CASSQDRTGRANTEAFF.

J is TRBJ2-1 and V is TRBV21-1; whether TRBD1, the table's D call, matches the DNA was not checked. TRBV21-1 is listed as a pseudogene. CDR3 length equals 14 residues. CDR3: CASSNSGGLDEQFF. CDR3 bases: TGTGCCAGCAGCAATTCAGGGGGCTTGGATGAGCAGTTCTTC.

This clone was seen a single time. This chain connects TRBV7-9 to TRBJ1-2; D is perhaps TRBD1 (5 bases). The CDR3 totals 14 residues. V lost 3 bases and J lost 6, with 14 bases in between. Germline-derived CDR1 and CDR2 are SEHNR and FQNEAQ (reference sequence). The CDR3 DNA reads as TGTGCCAGCAGCTTGAGGCAGGAGACAGATGGCTACACCTTC. This gives the protein CASSLRQETDGYTF.

The V call is TRBV7-9, the J call TRBJ1-2; unclear D gene. This CDR3 comprises 12 residues. Germline lookup yields CDR1 SEHNR and CDR2 FQNEAQ (reference sequence). Trimming cost V 4 bases and J 8 bases, with 11 bases left between them. CDR3 nucleotides: TGTGCCAGCAGCTCCCAGATGGGCGGCTACACCTTC. Translated, it gives CASSSQMGGYTF.

V gene TRBV9 combines with J gene TRBJ1-3; D not resolved. Trimming left V 3 bases short and J 1 base short, with 5 bases between. Per the germline V gene, CDR1 is SGDLS and CDR2 is YYNGEE. The CDR3 runs to 13 residues. The CDR3 here is CASSAGSGNTIYF. The CDR3 DNA reads as TGTGCCAGCAGCGCCGGTTCTGGAAACACCATATATTTT. Full variable domain (missing parts from reference TRBV9 and TRBJ1-3): DSGVTQTPKHLITATGQRVTLRCSPRSGDLSVYWYQQSLDQGLQFLIQYYNGEERAKGNILERFSAQQFPDLHSELNLSSLELGDSALYFCASSAGSGNTIYFGEGSWLTVV.

This clone was observed once. The rearrangement joins TRBV7-6 to TRBJ2-3; 7 nucleotides agree with TRBD1. Germline V gives CDR1 SGHVS, CDR2 FNYEAQ. The J segment lost 1 base and the V segment lost 4 bases, leaving 5 bases of the junction unmatched. CDR3 size: 15 residues. CDR3 in amino acids: CASSSRQGGTDTQYF. CDR3 nucleotide sequence: TGTGCCAGCAGCTCACGACAGGGCGGCACAGATACGCAGTATTTT. The full variable domain, its missing parts supplied by reference TRBV7-6 and TRBJ2-3, is GAGVSQSPRYKVTKRGQDVALRCDPISGHVSLYWYRQALGQGPEFLTYFNYEAQQDKSGLPNDRFSAERPEGSISTLTIQRTEQRDSAMYRCASSSRQGGTDTQYFGPGTRLTVL.

The gene calls are TRBV5-1 and TRBJ1-4; the match to TRBD1 covers 7 bases. The CDR3 runs to 14 residues. CDR1 and CDR2 from the germline V gene are SGHRS and YFSETQ. The V gene end was trimmed by 4 bases and the J gene end by 7 bases; junction bases not matched to a gene: 7. The CDR3 region is CASSPEGASEKLFF. As DNA, the CDR3 is TGCGCCAGCAGCCCGGAGGGGGCCTCTGAAAAACTGTTTTTT. Full variable domain (remainder filled in from reference TRBV5-1 and TRBJ1-4): KAGVTQTPRYLIKTRGQQVTLSCSPISGHRSVSWYQQTPGQGLQFLFEYFSETQRNKGNFPGRFSGRQFSNSRSEMNVSTLELGDSALYLCASSPEGASEKLFFGSGTQLSVL.

The rearrangement uses TRBV4-3 and TRBJ2-7, with D possibly matching TRBD2 (6 bases). With 1 base removed from V and 4 bases from J, the gap between germline ends came to 17 bases. Germline V gene data show CDR1 as LGHNA and CDR2 as YSLEER. This CDR3 contains 16 residues. The CDR3 DNA is TGCGCCAGCAGCCAAGCATTCGGGGGAGCAGCTTACGAGCAGTACTTC. Amino acids: CASSQAFGGAAYEQYF.

This chain connects TRBV5-6 to TRBJ2-5; 9 bases match TRBD1. Per the germline V gene, CDR1 is SGHDT and CDR2 is YYEEEE. The CDR3 is 15 amino acids. V shed 4 bases and J 5 bases; nucleotides not matched to a gene: 9. CDR3 nucleotide sequence: TGTGCCAGCAGCCGGGACAGGGTTTTTGGGGAGACCCAGTACTTC. Protein sequence: CASSRDRVFGETQYF.

The rearrangement uses TRBV19 and TRBJ1-3; 7 bases map to TRBD1. Germline loops: CDR1 LNHDA, CDR2 SQIVND (reference sequence). V shed 2 bases, J shed 0 bases, and the junction held 7 bases outside the gene matches. The length of the CDR3 is 17 residues. CDR3: CASSIRGTEVSGNTIYF. CDR3 sequence (DNA): TGTGCCAGTAGTATACGCGGGACAGAAGTCTCTGGAAACACCATATATTTT.

The CDR3 here is CASSLAHSQETQYF. Written as DNA, the CDR3 is TGTGCCAGCAGCTTAGCGCACAGCCAAGAGACCCAGTACTTC. The chain combines TRBV7-2 with TRBJ2-5; D ambiguous. Trimming left V 0 bases short and J 1 base short, with 6 bases between. Germline V gives CDR1 SGHTA, CDR2 FQGNSA. CDR3 size: 14 residues.

CDR3 loop: CASSPGGLVNEQYF. The CDR3 nucleotides read TGTGCCAGCAGCCCGGGTGGACTAGTAAACGAGCAGTACTTC. This rearrangement joins TRBV5-6 to TRBJ2-7, with 7 bases fitting TRBD2. The V and J ends lost 4 bases and 5 bases, in that order; junction bases with no gene match: 9. CDR1 SGHDT and CDR2 YYEEEE come from the germline V gene. This CDR3 is 14 amino acids long. Full variable domain (missing parts from reference TRBV5-6 and TRBJ2-7): DAGVTQSPTHLIKTRGQQVTLRCSPKSGHDTVSWYQQALGQGPQFIFQYYEEEERQRGNFPDRFSGHQFPNYSSELNVNALLLGDSALYLCASSPGGLVNEQYFGPGTRLTVT.

This clone was observed a few times. The chain joins TRBV9 to TRBJ1-5, with TRBD1 matching 10 bases. Germline values: CDR1 SGDLS, CDR2 YYNGEE. CDR3 size: 14 residues. Trimming at V came to 7 bases and at J to 5 bases, leaving 6 bases not matched to a gene. The CDR3 DNA reads as TGTGCCAGCGGCGCCGGGACAGGGGATCAGCCCCAGCATTTT. This gives the protein CASGAGTGDQPQHF.

This chain joins TRBV7-9 and TRBJ2-1; 9 positions match TRBD2. V lost 3 bases to trimming and J lost 4 bases; unmatched junction nucleotides: 7. This CDR3 region has 16 residues. The germline CDR1 and CDR2 sequences are SEHNR and FQNEAQ (reference sequence). CDR3 in amino acids: CASSFLGSGGYNEQFF. Here the CDR3 DNA reads TGTGCCAGCAGCTTTTTGGGTAGCGGGGGATACAATGAGCAGTTCTTC.

The chain joins TRBV7-9 to TRBJ2-5; a weak D match, TRBD1 (5 bases). The CDR3 contains 13 residues. In germline, CDR1 is SEHNR, CDR2 FQNEAQ (reference sequence). V was shortened by 5 bases and J by 5 bases, with 12 bases between the two germline ends. The CDR3 is CASSRGFQETQYF. CDR3 in DNA: TGTGCCAGCAGCAGGGGTTTCCAGGAGACCCAGTACTTC. Full variable domain (missing parts from reference TRBV7-9 and TRBJ2-5): DTGVSQNPRHKITKRGQNVTFRCDPISEHNRLYWYRQTLGQGPEFLTYFQNEAQLEKSRLLSDRFSAERPKGSFSTLEIQRTEQGDSAMYLCASSRGFQETQYFGPGTRLLVL.

This clone was picked up one time. This sequence joins TRBV13 and TRBJ2-3; unclear D gene. Trimming removed 6 bases from V and 3 bases from J, with 19 bases in between. The length of the CDR3 is 16 residues. Germline V CDR1 and CDR2: PRHDT, FYEKMQ (reference sequence). CDR3 in amino acids: CASSTFLQFSTDTQYF. The CDR3 DNA follows: TGTGCCAGCAGTACTTTTTTACAGTTTAGTACAGATACGCAGTATTTT. Variable domain in full (rest from reference TRBV13 and TRBJ2-3): AAGVIQSPRHLIKEKRETATLKCYPIPRHDTVYWYQQGPGQDPQFLISFYEKMQSDKGSIPDRFSAQQFSDYHSELNMSSLELGDSALYFCASSTFLQFSTDTQYFGPGTRLTVL.